This is a list of T cell receptor beta chains from one sample in a study of T-cell reconstitution after alpha-beta-depleted transplantation in children. TCRdb ran MiXCR on the PCR reads and lists one entry per CDR3 protein. Found here are under 450,000 distinct CDR3 sequences, 10% to 15% of them singletons; the top ten hold roughly 4.5%. The input for sequencing was PBMCs, taken from the stem cell graft. The receptors derive from a human donor who donated a stem cell graft to a child with Fanconi anemia. Each CDR3 is given with its conserved first and last residue. A D gene is named only where the DNA matches it firmly. Clone sizes are given selectively: once, few, many, or a class where the clone is expanded.

d_call j_call v_call clone_size cdr3_nt cdr3_aa
NA TRBJ1-1 TRBV29-1 NA TGCAGCGCCACTTCGGGGAACACTGAAGCTTTCTTT CSATSGNTEAFF
TRBD1 TRBJ1-5 TRBV3-1 NA TGTGCCAGCAGTCCCGGGACAGGGAGAAGGGTCGCCAATCAGCCCCAGCATTTT CASSPGTGRRVANQPQHF
TRBD1 TRBJ2-7 TRBV27 many TGTGCCAGCAGTTTATCAGGAGGGGACAGGGTTTACGAGCAGTACTTC CASSLSGGDRVYEQYF
NA TRBJ2-1 TRBV5-1 many TGCGCCAGCAGTTACGAGGGGGGCGCGTACAATGAGCAGTTCTTC CASSYEGGAYNEQFF
NA TRBJ2-1 TRBV20-1 NA TGCAGTGCTATTATTCACTTGACAAATGAGCAGTTCTTC CSAIIHLTNEQFF
NA TRBJ2-5 TRBV12-3/TRBV12-4 many TGTGCCAGCAGTTTAGGGTCAAACCAAGAGACCCAGTACTTC CASSLGSNQETQYF
NA TRBJ2-6 TRBV29-1 few TGCAGCGTTGATCCGGCTGGGGCCAACGTCCTGACTTTC CSVDPAGANVLTF
NA TRBJ2-5 TRBV11-2 few TGTGCCGCAGGGGATCCCTGGTACCAAGAGACCCAGTACTTC CAAGDPWYQETQYF
NA TRBJ2-5 TRBV29-1 NA TGCAGCGTTGAAGAGACGGGACGGGGAGAGACCCAGTACTTC CSVEETGRGETQYF
NA TRBJ1-2 TRBV2 NA TGTGCCAGCAGTGTTGCTTCGAATGGCTACACCTTC CASSVASNGYTF
TRBD2 TRBJ2-6 TRBV5-1 NA TGCGCCAGCACTCCTAGCGGGGGGGGTTCCGGGGCCAACGTCCTGACTTTC CASTPSGGGSGANVLTF
TRBD1 TRBJ2-3 TRBV13 many TGTGCCAGCAGCTTATGGGGACAGGGCACAGATACGCAGTATTTT CASSLWGQGTDTQYF
TRBD2 TRBJ2-2 TRBV12-3/TRBV12-4 many TGTGCCAGCCGTCCCGGGGGGGTGAACACCGGGGAGCTGTTTTTT CASRPGGVNTGELFF
NA TRBJ2-1 TRBV27 NA TGTGCCAGCAGCTCCGAAACAGGGAGGCTTTACAATGAGCAGTTCTTC CASSSETGRLYNEQFF
NA TRBJ1-1 TRBV7-2 many TGTGCCAGCGCCGAGACGATGGGTGAAGCTTTCTTT CASAETMGEAFF
TRBD1 TRBJ1-1 TRBV7-2 few TGTGCCAGCAGAACGAGTGGGACAGGGGCTTTCTTT CASRTSGTGAFF
NA TRBJ1-1 TRBV2 few TGTGCCAGCAGGGGTTACGACAGCGTAGCCGAAGCTTTCTTT CASRGYDSVAEAFF
TRBD1 TRBJ2-3 TRBV10-1 many TGCGCCAGCAGTGAGGGACAGGGAAACACAGATACGCAGTATTTT CASSEGQGNTDTQYF
NA TRBJ2-3 TRBV27 many TGTGCCAGCAGTTTATGGGGGAGCACAGATACGCAGTATTTT CASSLWGSTDTQYF
NA TRBJ2-1 TRBV7-9 many TGTGCCAGCAGCTTGACTTCCCGGGCCTACAATGAGCAGTTCTTC CASSLTSRAYNEQFF
NA TRBJ2-1 TRBV7-7 many TGTGCTAGCAGCCCAGGTACTGGACAGGAGCAGTTCTTC CASSPGTGQEQFF
NA TRBJ1-2 TRBV27 few TGTGCCAGCAGCCCCCTAGGGGGGGTGAACTATGGCTACACCTTC CASSPLGGVNYGYTF
NA TRBJ2-3 TRBV5-1 few TGCGCCAGCAGCTACGGCCCTCTAGGGGGGAGCACAGATACGCAGTATTTT CASSYGPLGGSTDTQYF
NA TRBJ2-1 TRBV20-1 NA TGCAGTTCCCGGGACTCATACAATGAGCAGTTCTTC CSSRDSYNEQFF
NA TRBJ2-3 TRBV18 few TGTGCCAGCTCCCCACGACAACGCACAGATACGCAGTATTTT CASSPRQRTDTQYF
TRBD1 TRBJ2-5 TRBV12-3/TRBV12-4 few TGTGCCAGCAGTTTGGGTCGGACAGGGGGCGCGGAGACCCAGTACTTC CASSLGRTGGAETQYF
NA TRBJ2-3 TRBV20-1 many TGCAGTGCTAGCCGGCGGGCTAGCACAGATACGCAGTATTTT CSASRRASTDTQYF
NA TRBJ2-2 TRBV5-6 NA TGTGCCAGCAGACGGGACCCCGGGGAGCTGTTTTTT CASRRDPGELFF
NA TRBJ1-1 TRBV7-9 NA TGTGCCAGCAGCCCAGAGTCAGGAACTGAAGCTTTCTTT CASSPESGTEAFF
TRBD1 TRBJ2-7 TRBV29-1 many TGCAGCGTTGCCGGGACAGGGGTTTCCCACGAGCAGTACTTC CSVAGTGVSHEQYF
NA TRBJ2-7 TRBV5-1 few TGCGCCAGCAGCTTGGGGACAGGACTAGCCTACGAGCAGTACTTC CASSLGTGLAYEQYF
NA TRBJ2-7 TRBV11-2 few TGTGCCAGCAGCTTAGTCTGGTGGGAGCAGTACTTC CASSLVWWEQYF
NA TRBJ2-7 TRBV5-6 many TGTGCCAGCAGCTATGGGGACCGTGACTACGAGCAGTACTTC CASSYGDRDYEQYF
TRBD1 TRBJ2-7 TRBV6-2/TRBV6-3 NA TGTGCCAGCAGTTACTCCGCGGTCAGGGGGATGGCCGAGCAGTACTTC CASSYSAVRGMAEQYF
TRBD1 TRBJ1-5 TRBV6-2/TRBV6-3 few TGTGCCAGCAAGGGGGCGAATCAGCCCCAGCATTTT CASKGANQPQHF
TRBD2 TRBJ2-5 TRBV29-1 NA TGCAGCGCCGGGAGGAATTGGGGTGAGACCCAGTACTTC CSAGRNWGETQYF
NA TRBJ2-2 TRBV5-1 many TGCGCCAGCAGAAGGGGGGCAGGAGAAACCGGGGAGCTGTTTTTT CASRRGAGETGELFF
NA TRBJ1-1 TRBV3-1 few TGTGCCAGCAGCTCCCGACAGTACCAAGCTTTCTTT CASSSRQYQAFF
NA TRBJ1-6 TRBV12-3/TRBV12-4 many TGTGCCAGCAGTTTCCGGGAGTATTCACCCCTCCACTTT CASSFREYSPLHF
NA TRBJ1-1 TRBV5-1 few TGCGCCAGCAGCTTGGGAGGCGTTATGAACACTGAAGCTTTCTTT CASSLGGVMNTEAFF
NA TRBJ1-1 TRBV7-9 many TGTGCCAGCAACCCGGTGGACACTGAAGCTTTCTTT CASNPVDTEAFF
NA TRBJ2-2 TRBV7-6 once TGTGCCAGCAAAGAGCAAGGCTACACCGGGGAGCTGTTTTTT CASKEQGYTGELFF
NA TRBJ2-7 TRBV7-2 few TGTGCCAGCAGCTTGGCGCCCGGACCCTACGAGCAGTACTTC CASSLAPGPYEQYF
NA TRBJ2-5 TRBV20-1 many TGCAGTGCTAGAGGGGTCCGGGACAAACAAGAGACCCAGTACTTC CSARGVRDKQETQYF
NA TRBJ1-2 TRBV5-1 many TGCGCCAGCAGCGAGCGTGGCGGAGCCAGCTATGGCTACACCTTC CASSERGGASYGYTF
NA TRBJ2-1 TRBV4-3 NA TGCGCCAGCAGCCAAGACTCCAGGGAGCAGTTCTTC CASSQDSREQFF
NA TRBJ1-4 TRBV4-2 few TGTGCCAGCAGTCCCTACCAGGGTGCCCCGAATGAAAAACTGTTTTTT CASSPYQGAPNEKLFF
NA TRBJ1-2 TRBV5-1 few TGCGCCAGCAGCGCCGCCGCCGGGCAGCCTAACTATGGCTACACCTTC CASSAAAGQPNYGYTF
NA TRBJ2-5 TRBV29-1 many TGCAGCGTCCCAGGGGAATCCCAAGAGACCCAGTACTTC CSVPGESQETQYF
NA TRBJ2-5 TRBV7-2 few TGTGCCAGCAGCTTAGGGCCCAGGAGGCGGCCCGAAGAGACCCAGTACTTC CASSLGPRRRPEETQYF